This T cell receptor beta chain was sequenced for a study of blood T cells in healthy people across ages. This clonotype was detected many times. Its target is unknown. PCR was performed a second time for 7 to 11 cycles using a sample-barcoded 5' primer and a J-beta primer mix. Each CDR3 protein gets one entry after TCRdb re-called the 5' RACE reads with MiXCR. The sample holds 1 million to 1.2 million distinct CDR3 sequences, around two fifths seen once. In germline, CDR1 is SNHLY, CDR2 FYNNEI. V was shortened by 6 bases and J by 10 bases, with 19 bases between the two germline ends. The CDR3 consists of 14 residues. Study outcomes and limitations: Higher naive T cell percentage went strongly together with higher TCR beta diversity. Relative to aged donors, long-lived donors carried more naive CD4+ cells and displayed higher diversity.

The sequenced sample was blood. This chain links TRBV2 with TRBJ2-1; D gene uncertain. The receptor comes from a man younger than 30 in good health. The CDR3 loop reads CASSTSRGRREQFF. CDR3 nucleotides: TGTGCCAGCAGCACGTCTCGAGGTCGTCGAGAGCAGTTCTTC.